A single sample is the source of the 2 T cell receptor beta chains below, sequenced in a study of shared clonotypes between healthy human individuals (TCRdb year 2020). Libraries were made using the immunoSEQ multiplex PCR assay. Sourced from immuneACCESS, this table was stored by TCRdb with only in-frame sequences that have V and J called. A share of the clones is absent; for the studies checked, an unresolved V gene accounts for under half, and the remainder has no known explanation. This sample lists millions of clones; roughly 95% were detected once. The ten most abundant clones make up 0.1% to 0.15% of the sample. Sequencing input: naive CD4+ T cells sorted from blood. The intended sense of this specimen's cell subset or site label: CD45RA+ positively selected. Receptors were obtained from a man between 18 and 35 years old in good health.

The chain recombines TRBV11-2 with TRBJ2-3; D is unresolved. CDR1 and CDR2 from the germline V gene are SGHAT and FQNNGV. CDR3 size: 16 residues. The germline V and J ends were trimmed by 0 bases and 0 bases, with 10 bases remaining between them. This CDR3 reads CASSLESYWSTDTQYF. In DNA form, the CDR3 reads TGTGCCAGCAGCTTAGAAAGCTACTGGAGCACAGATACGCAGTATTTT.

The chain employs TRBV30 and TRBJ2-7; D gene unclear. The germline V and J ends were trimmed by 3 bases and 3 bases, with 9 bases remaining between them. CDR1 is GTSNPN and CDR2 is SVGIG in the germline V gene (reference sequence). The CDR3 totals 12 residues. CDR3 nucleotide sequence: TGTGCCTGGAGACCGAAGGGCTACGAGCAGTACTTC. Protein: CAWRPKGYEQYF.